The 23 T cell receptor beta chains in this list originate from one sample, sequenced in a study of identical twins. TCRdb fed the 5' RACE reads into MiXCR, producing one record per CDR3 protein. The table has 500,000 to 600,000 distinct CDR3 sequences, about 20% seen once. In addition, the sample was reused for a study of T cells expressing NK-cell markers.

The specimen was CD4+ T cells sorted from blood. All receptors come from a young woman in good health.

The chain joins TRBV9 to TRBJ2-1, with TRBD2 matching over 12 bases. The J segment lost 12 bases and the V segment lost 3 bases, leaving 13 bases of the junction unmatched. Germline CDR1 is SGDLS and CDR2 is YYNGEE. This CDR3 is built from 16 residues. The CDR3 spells CASSAFPGLAGLRQFF. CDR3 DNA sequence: TGTGCCAGCAGCGCTTTCCCAGGACTAGCGGGACTCCGGCAGTTCTTC.

Here the CDR3 DNA reads TGCAGTGCTAGGCTACGGGGCGTGTATGACTATGGCTACACCTTC. Its protein is CSARLRGVYDYGYTF. The gene calls are TRBV20-1 and TRBJ1-2; D might be TRBD1 (5 bases). Germline V gives CDR1 DFQATT, CDR2 SNEGSKA (reference sequence). V lost 3 bases to trimming and J lost 3 bases, with 17 bases between them. The CDR3 has 15 residues.

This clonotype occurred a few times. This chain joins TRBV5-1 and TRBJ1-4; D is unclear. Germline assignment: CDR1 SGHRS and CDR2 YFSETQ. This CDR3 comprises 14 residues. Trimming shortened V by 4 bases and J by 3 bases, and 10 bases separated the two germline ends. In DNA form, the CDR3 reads TGCGCCAGCAGCCCGACTAGTTCTAATGAAAAACTGTTTTTT. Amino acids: CASSPTSSNEKLFF.

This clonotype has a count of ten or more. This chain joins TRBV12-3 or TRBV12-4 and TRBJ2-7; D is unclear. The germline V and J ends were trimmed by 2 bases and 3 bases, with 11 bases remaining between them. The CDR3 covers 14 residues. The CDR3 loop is CASSLSSLVYEQYF. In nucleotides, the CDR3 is TGTGCCAGCAGTTTATCCTCTCTAGTCTACGAGCAGTACTTC.

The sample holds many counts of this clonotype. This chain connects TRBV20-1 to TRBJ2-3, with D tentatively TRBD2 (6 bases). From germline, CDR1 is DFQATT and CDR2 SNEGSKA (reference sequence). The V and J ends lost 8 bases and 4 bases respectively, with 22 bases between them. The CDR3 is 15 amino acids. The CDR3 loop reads CSFHRGGTTSDTQYF. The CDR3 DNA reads TGCAGTTTCCACCGGGGCGGGACGACTTCAGATACGCAGTATTTT.

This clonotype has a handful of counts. CDR3 in amino acids: CAISPTYTGELFF. The CDR3 DNA follows: TGTGCCATCAGCCCTACTTACACCGGGGAGCTGTTTTTT. The chain carries TRBV10-3 and TRBJ2-2; D unclear. The CDR3 totals 13 residues. Trimming pared 6 bases from V and 3 bases from J, leaving 8 bases between. Germline V gene data show CDR1 as ENHRY and CDR2 as SYGVKD.

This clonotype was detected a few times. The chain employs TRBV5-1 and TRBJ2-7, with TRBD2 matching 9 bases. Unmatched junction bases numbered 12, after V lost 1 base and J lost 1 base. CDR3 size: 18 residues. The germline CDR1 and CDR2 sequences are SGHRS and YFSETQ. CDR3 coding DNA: TGCGCCAGCAGCTTGACGTCGGCGCTAGCGGGGAGTTCCTACGAGCAGTACTTC. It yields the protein CASSLTSALAGSSYEQYF.

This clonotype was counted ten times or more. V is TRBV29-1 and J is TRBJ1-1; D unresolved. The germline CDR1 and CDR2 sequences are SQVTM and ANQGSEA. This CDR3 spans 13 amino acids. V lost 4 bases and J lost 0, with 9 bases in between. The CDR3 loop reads CSVGLKLNTEAFF. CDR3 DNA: TGCAGCGTTGGGTTGAAACTGAACACTGAAGCTTTCTTT.

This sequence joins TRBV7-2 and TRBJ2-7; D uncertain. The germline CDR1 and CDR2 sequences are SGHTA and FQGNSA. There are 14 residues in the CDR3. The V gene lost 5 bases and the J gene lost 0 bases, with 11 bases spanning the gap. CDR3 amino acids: CASSNRKSSYEQYF. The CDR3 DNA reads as TGTGCCAGCAGCAACCGTAAGAGCTCCTACGAGCAGTACTTC.

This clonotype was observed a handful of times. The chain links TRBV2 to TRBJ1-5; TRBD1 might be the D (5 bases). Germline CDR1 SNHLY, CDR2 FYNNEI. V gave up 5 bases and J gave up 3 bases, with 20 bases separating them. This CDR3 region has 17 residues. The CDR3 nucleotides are TGTGCCAGCAGTTCCGGGACTTCCGTGGGATTCAATCAGCCCCAGCATTTT. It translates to CASSSGTSVGFNQPQHF.

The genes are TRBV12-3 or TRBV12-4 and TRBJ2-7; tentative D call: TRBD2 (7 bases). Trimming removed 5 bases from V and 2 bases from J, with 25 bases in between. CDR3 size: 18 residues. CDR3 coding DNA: TGTGCCAGCAGTATAGGGGGGGTACCAGGGACAAGCACCTACGAGCAGTACTTC. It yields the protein CASSIGGVPGTSTYEQYF.

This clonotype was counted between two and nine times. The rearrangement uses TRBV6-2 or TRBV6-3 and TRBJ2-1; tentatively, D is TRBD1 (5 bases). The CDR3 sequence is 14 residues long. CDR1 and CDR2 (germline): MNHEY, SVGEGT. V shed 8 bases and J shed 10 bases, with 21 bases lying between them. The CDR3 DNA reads TGTGCCAGCTTAGACAGTAAGGCTATGCAGGAGCAGTTCTTC. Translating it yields CASLDSKAMQEQFF.

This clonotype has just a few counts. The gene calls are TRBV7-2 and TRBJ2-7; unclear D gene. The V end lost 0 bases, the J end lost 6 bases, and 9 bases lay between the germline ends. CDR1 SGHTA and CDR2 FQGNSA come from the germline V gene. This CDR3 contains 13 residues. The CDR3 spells CASSLARYSEQYF. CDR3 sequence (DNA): TGTGCCAGCAGCTTAGCGAGGTATAGCGAGCAGTACTTC.

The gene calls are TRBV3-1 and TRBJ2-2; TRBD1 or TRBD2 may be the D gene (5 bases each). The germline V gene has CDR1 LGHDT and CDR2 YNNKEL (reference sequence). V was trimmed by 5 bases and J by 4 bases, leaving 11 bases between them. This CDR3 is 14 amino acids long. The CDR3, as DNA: TGTGCCAGCAGCTTTGTCGGGGCCACCGGGGAGCTGTTTTTT. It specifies CASSFVGATGELFF.

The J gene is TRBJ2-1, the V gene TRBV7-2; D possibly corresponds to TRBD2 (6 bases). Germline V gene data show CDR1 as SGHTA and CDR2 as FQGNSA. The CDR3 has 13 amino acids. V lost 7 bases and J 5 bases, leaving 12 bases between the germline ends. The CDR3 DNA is TGTGCCAGCATGGAGGGAAACAACAATGAGCAGTTCTTC. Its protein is CASMEGNNNEQFF.

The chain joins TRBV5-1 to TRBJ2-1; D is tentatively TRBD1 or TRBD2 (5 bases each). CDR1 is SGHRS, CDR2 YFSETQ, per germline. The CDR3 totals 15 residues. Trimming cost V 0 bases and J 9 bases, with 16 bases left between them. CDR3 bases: TGCGCCAGCAGCTTGGATCACGCCGACAGCGGTGAGCAGTTCTTC. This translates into CASSLDHADSGEQFF.

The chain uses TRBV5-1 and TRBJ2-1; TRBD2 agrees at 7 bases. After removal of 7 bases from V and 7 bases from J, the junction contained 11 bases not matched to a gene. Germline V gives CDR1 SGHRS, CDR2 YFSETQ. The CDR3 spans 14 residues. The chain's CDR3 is CASVTGGGQNEQFF. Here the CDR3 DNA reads TGCGCCAGCGTGACGGGAGGAGGTCAGAATGAGCAGTTCTTC.

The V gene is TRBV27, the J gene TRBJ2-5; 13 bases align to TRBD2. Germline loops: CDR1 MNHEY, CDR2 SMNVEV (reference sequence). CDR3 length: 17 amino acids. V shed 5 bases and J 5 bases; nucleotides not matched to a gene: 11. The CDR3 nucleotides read TGTGCCAGCAGTACCACCCGGACTAGCGGGAGTTGGGAGACCCAGTACTTC. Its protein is CASSTTRTSGSWETQYF.

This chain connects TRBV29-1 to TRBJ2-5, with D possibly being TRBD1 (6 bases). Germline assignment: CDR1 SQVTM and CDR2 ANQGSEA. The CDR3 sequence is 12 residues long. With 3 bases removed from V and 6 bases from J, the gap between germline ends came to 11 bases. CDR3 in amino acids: CSVESRGKTQYF. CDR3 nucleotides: TGCAGCGTTGAGTCCAGGGGAAAGACCCAGTACTTC.

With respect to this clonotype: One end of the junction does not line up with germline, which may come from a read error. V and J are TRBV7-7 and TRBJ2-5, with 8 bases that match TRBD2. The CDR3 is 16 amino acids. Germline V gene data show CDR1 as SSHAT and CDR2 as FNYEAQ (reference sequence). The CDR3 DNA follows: TGTGCTAGCAGCGAAAGAAGGGGGGACCGGCGGGGGGCCCAGTACTTC. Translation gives CASSERRGDRRGAQYF.

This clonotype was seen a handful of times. CDR3 DNA: TGTGCCAGCAGCTTAGTCCCGCGGGAGATCGGGAATGAGCAGTTCTTC. It translates to CASSLVPREIGNEQFF. The rearrangement uses TRBV7-6 and TRBJ2-1; TRBD2 matches 7 bases. CDR3 length equals 16 residues. With 1 base clipped from V and 7 bases from J, the junction kept 10 bases outside the gene matches. From germline, CDR1 is SGHVS and CDR2 FNYEAQ.

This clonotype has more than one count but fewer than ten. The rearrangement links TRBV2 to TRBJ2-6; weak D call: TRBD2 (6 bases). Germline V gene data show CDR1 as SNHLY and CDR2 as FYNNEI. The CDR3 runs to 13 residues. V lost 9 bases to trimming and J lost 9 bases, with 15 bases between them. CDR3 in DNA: TGTGCCAGACGGGGAGGCGGAGTCAACGTCCTGACTTTC. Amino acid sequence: CARRGGGVNVLTF.

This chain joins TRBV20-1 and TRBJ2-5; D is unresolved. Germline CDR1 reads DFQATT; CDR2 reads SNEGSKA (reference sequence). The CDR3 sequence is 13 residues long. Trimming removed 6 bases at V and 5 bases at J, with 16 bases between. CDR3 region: CSAPLLERETQYF. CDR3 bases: TGCAGTGCCCCCTTATTAGAGAGGGAGACCCAGTACTTC.